This passage covers 2 T cell receptor beta chains from one sample sequenced in a study of OX40 agonist ivuxolimab in advanced cancers. Data came from immunoSEQ multiplex PCR; TCRdb stores just in-frame clones and leaves some out. The sample has roughly 64,000 clones; around 88% are singletons. Sequencing was performed on CD4+ or CD8+ T cells sorted from blood, taken in a trial of the OX40 agonist ivuxolimab. These receptors were collected from an adult with an advanced solid tumor such as melanoma, head and neck, liver or kidney cancer.

This clone appeared a single time. This chain links TRBV28 with TRBJ2-3, with D unclear. CDR1 is MDHEN and CDR2 is SYDVKM in the germline V gene. The germline V and J ends were trimmed by 4 bases and 2 bases, with 7 bases remaining between them. CDR3 size: 13 residues. The CDR3 protein is CASSSDLTDTQYF. The CDR3 DNA sequence: TGTGCCAGCAGTTCAGATCTCACAGATACGCAGTATTTT.

The chain combines TRBV7-3 with TRBJ2-5, with D tentatively TRBD2 (5 bases). This CDR3 spans 13 amino acids. Germline V gene sequence: CDR1 SGHTA, CDR2 FQGTGA. V lost 5 bases to trimming and J lost 4 bases, with 11 bases between them. The CDR3 nucleotides read TGTGCCAGCAGCCCACTAGGAAGAGAGACCCAGTACTTC. Its protein is CASSPLGRETQYF. The whole variable domain, filled in from reference TRBV7-3 and TRBJ2-5, reads GAGVSQTPSNKVTEKGKYVELRCDPISGHTALYWYRQSLGQGPEFLIYFQGTGAADDSGLPNDRFFAVRPEGSVSTLKIQRTERGDSAVYLCASSPLGRETQYFGPGTRLLVL.